One and the same sample provided the 29 T cell receptor beta chains below, sequenced in a study of PD-1 blockade in classical Hodgkin lymphoma. TCRdb keeps only in-frame clones here, not all; method: immunoSEQ multiplex PCR. The table lists some 27,000 clones, roughly 92% of them singletons. Regarding time point: newly diagnosed, previously untreated cHL patient sample. The sample taken for sequencing was peripheral blood mononuclear cells (PBMCs). The source is a human donor with classical Hodgkin lymphoma.

The V gene is TRBV9, the J gene TRBJ2-3; TRBD2 aligns across 14 bases. Germline CDR1 SGDLS, CDR2 YYNGEE. This CDR3 comprises 15 residues. Trimming at V came to 4 bases and at J to 11 bases, leaving 9 bases not matched to a gene. CDR3 region: CASSPDGTSGREQYF. CDR3 nucleotides: TGTGCCAGCAGCCCAGATGGGACTAGCGGGAGAGAGCAGTATTTT.

CDR3 bases: TGCGCCAGCAGTGAGACCTTAGCGGCGGAATCCTACGAGCAGTACTTC. It translates to CASSETLAAESYEQYF. The chain combines TRBV10-2 with TRBJ2-7, with D possibly matching TRBD2 (6 bases). The CDR3 has 16 amino acids. Germline CDR1 WSHSY, CDR2 SAAADI. Trimming removed 2 bases at V and 1 base at J, with 15 bases between.

The V and J genes are TRBV6-6 and TRBJ2-7; D is tentatively TRBD1 or TRBD2 (5 bases each). Trimming pared 3 bases from V and 1 base from J, leaving 7 bases between. CDR1 is MNHNY, CDR2 SVGAGI, per germline (reference sequence). The CDR3 covers 13 residues. The CDR3 reads CASSYGGSYEQYF. The CDR3 DNA follows: TGTGCCAGCAGTTATGGGGGTTCCTACGAGCAGTACTTC.

By sample fraction, this clone is medium-sized (0.01 to 0.1%). This chain links TRBV4-1 with TRBJ2-7; 11 positions agree with TRBD1. Trimming took 3 bases from V and 0 from J; bases not matched to a gene: 4. Germline V gene sequence: CDR1 MGHRA, CDR2 YSYEKL. This CDR3 is 16 amino acids long. DNA of the CDR3: TGCGCCAGCAGCCAGCAGGGACAGGGGGGCTCCTACGAGCAGTACTTC. Translation gives CASSQQGQGGSYEQYF.

This chain joins TRBV7-2 and TRBJ2-5; maybe TRBD2 (6 bases). V lost 0 bases, J lost 1 base, and 21 bases lay in between. Germline loops: CDR1 SGHTA, CDR2 FQGNSA. The CDR3 sequence is 19 residues long. CDR3 DNA sequence: TGTGCCAGCAGCTTAGCGCTAACTAGCCGACCCATGGCCCAAGAGACCCAGTACTTC. Encoded protein: CASSLALTSRPMAQETQYF.

This sequence joins TRBV27 and TRBJ2-2, with TRBD1 matching 8 bases. V shed 9 bases and J 4 bases; nucleotides not matched to a gene: 7. Germline values: CDR1 MNHEY, CDR2 SMNVEV (reference sequence). CDR3 size: 14 residues. The CDR3 coding sequence is TGTGCCAGTGCCAGGGGGCGGGCCACCGGGGAGCTGTTTTTT. Residues: CASARGRATGELFF.

The chain combines TRBV10-3 with TRBJ2-2; 7 bases agree with TRBD1. Trimming took 3 bases from V and 6 from J; bases not matched to a gene: 4. The germline gives CDR1 ENHRY, CDR2 SYGVKD. The CDR3 is 14 amino acids. The CDR3 reads CAISERQGAGELFF. The CDR3 DNA reads TGTGCCATCAGTGAAAGACAGGGCGCCGGGGAGCTGTTTTTT.

The chain joins TRBV5-1 to TRBJ2-7; D is uncertain. The CDR3 sequence is 13 residues long. Germline V gene sequence: CDR1 SGHRS, CDR2 YFSETQ. V was trimmed by 4 bases and J by 7 bases, leaving 15 bases between them. CDR3 protein: CASSPGWVGEQYF. As DNA, the CDR3 is TGCGCCAGCAGCCCCGGGTGGGTCGGGGAGCAGTACTTC.

The chain has TRBV5-1 and TRBJ2-5; D perhaps matches TRBD2 (6 bases). Germline CDR1 is SGHRS and CDR2 is YFSETQ. V was cut by 5 bases and J by 4 bases, with 18 bases left in between. The length of the CDR3 is 15 residues. The CDR3 DNA follows: TGCGCCAGCAGTCCATACCTGATGGGGGGAGAGACCCAGTACTTC. Translation: CASSPYLMGGETQYF.

V and J are TRBV7-2 and TRBJ2-1; 11 bases map to TRBD2. The CDR3 runs 18 residues. Trimming at V came to 1 base and at J to 4 bases, leaving 9 bases not matched to a gene. Germline V CDR1 and CDR2: SGHTA, FQGNSA. The CDR3 DNA reads as TGTGCCAGCAGCTTAGGATTCCTAGCGGGAGGAGAGTACAATGAGCAGTTCTTC. It is translated as CASSLGFLAGGEYNEQFF.

The genes are TRBV29-1 and TRBJ2-7; D may be TRBD1 (6 bases). The CDR3 consists of 12 residues. Per germline, CDR1 SQVTM and CDR2 ANQGSEA. V lost 5 bases to trimming and J lost 0 bases, with 8 bases between them. The CDR3 region has the DNA TGCAGCGTTACAGGGAACTCCTACGAGCAGTACTTC. This encodes CSVTGNSYEQYF.

The chain joins TRBV10-2 to TRBJ2-7; perhaps TRBD2 as D (5 bases). Per germline, CDR1 WSHSY and CDR2 SAAADI. The CDR3 covers 13 residues. The V gene lost 7 bases and the J gene lost 6 bases, with 16 bases spanning the gap. The CDR3 bases are TGCGCCAGCAAGCAAAGAGGAGGCGGCGAGCAGTACTTC. It is translated as CASKQRGGGEQYF.

The chain uses TRBV4-3 and TRBJ2-7, with D perhaps TRBD1 or TRBD2 (5 bases each). CDR1 and CDR2 from the germline V gene are LGHNA and YSLEER. Trimming removed 0 bases at V and 4 bases at J, with 13 bases between. This CDR3 is built from 15 residues. The CDR3 sequence: CASSQDGDRGYEQYF. The DNA of the CDR3 is TGCGCCAGCAGCCAAGATGGGGACCGAGGTTACGAGCAGTACTTC.

With regard to this clone: This sample includes further DNA sequences coding for the same CDR3. The gene calls are TRBV7-2 and TRBJ2-7, with 14 bases that match TRBD2. V dropped 4 bases and J dropped 2; count of bases not matched to a gene: 1. Per the germline V gene, CDR1 is SGHTA and CDR2 is FQGNSA. The CDR3 has 15 residues. The CDR3 DNA follows: TGTGCCAGCAGCTCGACTAGCGGGAGGGCCTACGAGCAGTACTTC. This codes for CASSSTSGRAYEQYF.

The chain combines TRBV5-5 with TRBJ2-7; TRBD1 matches 11 bases. This CDR3 contains 14 residues. J gave up 7 bases and V 4 bases, and 7 bases lay outside the gene matches. Germline V gene lookup returns CDR1 SGHKS and CDR2 YYEKEE (reference sequence). DNA of the CDR3: TGTGCCAGCAGCCCAGGGACAGGGGGTTGGGAGCAGTACTTC. Translation gives CASSPGTGGWEQYF.

This clone was detected only a few times. The genes are TRBV10-3 and TRBJ1-2; 7 bases align to TRBD1. Germline V CDR1 and CDR2: ENHRY, SYGVKD. This CDR3 has 16 amino acids. Germline trimming cut 10 bases from V and 5 bases from J; bases unmatched to any gene: 19. The CDR3 nucleotides are TGTGCCACCTCGCCGGCGGGCAGGGGGAAGGAGTATGGCTACACCTTC. Translation gives CATSPAGRGKEYGYTF.

The chain is built from TRBV9 and TRBJ2-6; D gene unclear. V was pared by 1 base and J by 2 bases, with 7 bases between. Germline CDR1 SGDLS, CDR2 YYNGEE. The CDR3 contains 15 residues. The CDR3 here is CASSVPRTGANVLTF. Here the CDR3 DNA reads TGTGCCAGCAGCGTACCACGGACTGGGGCCAACGTCCTGACTTTC. The full variable domain, its missing parts supplied by reference TRBV9 and TRBJ2-6, is DSGVTQTPKHLITATGQRVTLRCSPRSGDLSVYWYQQSLDQGLQFLIQYYNGEERAKGNILERFSAQQFPDLHSELNLSSLELGDSALYFCASSVPRTGANVLTFGAGSRLTVL.

V usage is TRBV6-9 and J usage is TRBJ1-1; weak D call: TRBD1 (5 bases). Germline-derived CDR1 and CDR2 are MNHGY and SVAAGI. The V end lost 3 bases, the J end lost 1 base, and 6 bases lay between the germline ends. The length of the CDR3 is 13 residues. The CDR3 here is CASSYTGNTEAFF. The CDR3 nucleotides read TGTGCCAGCAGTTACACAGGGAACACTGAAGCTTTCTTT.

The J gene is TRBJ2-1, the V gene TRBV7-2; D uncertain. Trimming stripped 1 base from V and 9 bases from J, with 13 bases between. This CDR3 is built from 14 residues. The V gene's germline CDR1 is SGHTA and CDR2 FQGNSA. The CDR3 loop reads CASSLGAESVEQFF. As DNA, the CDR3 is TGTGCCAGCAGCTTAGGGGCGGAGTCGGTTGAGCAGTTCTTC. Variable domain in full (rest from reference TRBV7-2 and TRBJ2-1): GAGVSQSPSNKVTEKGKDVELRCDPISGHTALYWYRQSLGQGLEFLIYFQGNSAPDKSGLPSDRFSAERTGGSVSTLTIQRTQQEDSAVYLCASSLGAESVEQFFGPGTRLTVL.

The genes are TRBV19 and TRBJ1-1, with D perhaps matching TRBD1 (5 bases). This CDR3 is built from 12 residues. Germline CDR1 and CDR2: LNHDA and SQIVND (reference sequence). Trimming stripped 5 bases from V and 6 bases from J, with 10 bases between. The CDR3 sequence is CASSHQGAEAFF. CDR3 DNA sequence: TGTGCCAGTAGTCACCAGGGTGCTGAAGCTTTCTTT.

This chain connects TRBV28 to TRBJ2-7, with D perhaps matching TRBD1 (5 bases). From germline, CDR1 is MDHEN and CDR2 SYDVKM. CDR3 length: 14 amino acids. V was trimmed by 3 bases and J by 2 bases, leaving 11 bases between them. In DNA form, the CDR3 reads TGTGCCAGCAGTTTGACAGTATCCACCTACGAGCAGTACTTC. Its translation is CASSLTVSTYEQYF.

This clone is a singleton in its sample. The V call is TRBV14, the J call TRBJ2-7, with D perhaps TRBD1 or TRBD2 (5 bases each). V lost 0 bases, J lost 12 bases, and 18 bases lay in between. The CDR3 spans 14 residues. CDR1 SGHDN and CDR2 FVKESK come from the germline V gene. Here the CDR3 DNA reads TGTGCCAGCAGCCAAGAGCGAGGGATCGGGGCGACGTACTTC. It codes for CASSQERGIGATYF.

This chain links TRBV5-1 with TRBJ2-7, with TRBD1 as a possible D gene (5 bases). Germline CDR1 is SGHRS and CDR2 is YFSETQ. V shed 0 bases and J shed 4 bases, with 11 bases lying between them. The CDR3 is 14 residues long. CDR3: CASSLASGIYEQYF. CDR3 DNA sequence: TGCGCCAGCAGCTTGGCCTCAGGGATATACGAGCAGTACTTC.

The chain combines TRBV5-6 with TRBJ1-1; 9 bases are a match to TRBD1. Germline values: CDR1 SGHDT, CDR2 YYEEEE. This CDR3 spans 16 amino acids. The trim removed 5 bases at V and 3 bases at J, leaving 11 bases unmatched. The CDR3 loop is CASRLTGGRDDTEAFF. The CDR3 coding sequence is TGTGCCAGCAGATTAACAGGGGGCCGGGACGACACTGAAGCTTTCTTT. Filled out from reference TRBV5-6 and TRBJ1-1, the complete variable domain reads DAGVTQSPTHLIKTRGQQVTLRCSPKSGHDTVSWYQQALGQGPQFIFQYYEEEERQRGNFPDRFSGHQFPNYSSELNVNALLLGDSALYLCASRLTGGRDDTEAFFGQGTRLTVV.

The chain couples TRBV19 to TRBJ1-5; perhaps TRBD1 as D (6 bases). Trimming took 1 base from V and 15 from J, leaving 13 bases between them. The CDR3 spans 12 residues. CDR1 is LNHDA and CDR2 is SQIVND in the germline V gene (reference sequence). The CDR3 loop is CASSIGTGPLHF. CDR3 coding DNA: TGTGCCAGTAGTATAGGAACAGGGCCACTGCATTTT.

The gene calls are TRBV19 and TRBJ1-5; 7 bases align to TRBD1. Trimming at V came to 4 bases and at J to 5 bases, leaving 5 bases not matched to a gene. The CDR3 runs to 14 residues. The germline gives CDR1 LNHDA, CDR2 SQIVND (reference sequence). DNA of the CDR3: TGTGCCAGTAGTACGGACAGGACGGATCAGCCCCAGCATTTT. Its protein product is CASSTDRTDQPQHF.

The J gene is TRBJ1-2, the V gene TRBV28; D is unclear. Germline values: CDR1 MDHEN, CDR2 SYDVKM. The V end was cut by 8 bases, the J end by 4 bases, with 14 bases between. CDR3 length: 13 amino acids. The CDR3 here is CASGVYTGYGYTF. For the CDR3, the DNA is TGTGCCAGCGGGGTATACACGGGCTATGGCTACACCTTC.

The CDR3 DNA reads as TGTGCCAGCAGCTGGGGACGTGGTAGCACAGATACGCAGTATTTT. Residues: CASSWGRGSTDTQYF. This chain joins TRBV11-2 and TRBJ2-3; D tentatively reads TRBD1 or TRBD2 (5 bases each). Germline assignment: CDR1 SGHAT and CDR2 FQNNGV. The CDR3 is 15 amino acids. V was shortened by 4 bases and J by 0 bases, with 11 bases between the two germline ends.

The chain combines TRBV19 with TRBJ1-4; no clear D. The V and J ends lost 3 bases and 8 bases respectively, with 13 bases between them. Germline V gives CDR1 LNHDA, CDR2 SQIVND (reference sequence). The length of the CDR3 is 14 residues. CDR3 region: CASSIRNREEKLFF. The CDR3 region has the DNA TGTGCCAGTAGTATTCGAAACCGCGAGGAAAAACTGTTTTTT.